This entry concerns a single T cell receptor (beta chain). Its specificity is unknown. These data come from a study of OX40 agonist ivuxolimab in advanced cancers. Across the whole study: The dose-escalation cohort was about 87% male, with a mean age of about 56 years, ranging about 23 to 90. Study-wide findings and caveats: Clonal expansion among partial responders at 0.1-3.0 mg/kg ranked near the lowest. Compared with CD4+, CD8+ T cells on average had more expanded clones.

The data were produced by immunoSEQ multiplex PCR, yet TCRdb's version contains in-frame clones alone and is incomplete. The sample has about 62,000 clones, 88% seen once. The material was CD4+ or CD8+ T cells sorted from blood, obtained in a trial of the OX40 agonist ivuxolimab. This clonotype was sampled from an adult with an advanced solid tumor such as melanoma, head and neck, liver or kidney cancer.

In DNA form, the CDR3 reads TGTGCCATCAAACCCGATAATAATTCACCCCTCCACTTT. This translates into CAIKPDNNSPLHF. V gene TRBV10-3 combines with J gene TRBJ1-6; D unresolved. Germline lookup yields CDR1 ENHRY and CDR2 SYGVKD. This CDR3 region has 13 residues. The V gene lost 7 bases and the J gene lost 5 bases, with 9 bases spanning the gap.